The entry that follows covers one T cell receptor beta chain sequence. V lost 8 bases to trimming and J lost 2 bases, with 18 bases between them. Germline V gene data show CDR1 as MNHNS and CDR2 as SASEGT. The CDR3 has 15 amino acids. The data belong to a study of T cells in tuberculosis. Study background: Samples predate treatment or fall within its first 7 days.

Time point of the sample: new active TB diagnosis, blood taken before or within 7 days of starting treatment. Profiled with immunoSEQ multiplex PCR; TCRdb holds only in-frame clones, not every one. In the table there are 30,000 or so clones, about 90% of which are singletons. The material sequenced was PBMCs, taken at tuberculosis diagnosis. The chain employs TRBV6-1 and TRBJ2-5, with D perhaps TRBD2 (7 bases). The source of this sequence is an adult with tuberculosis. Some clones in this sample may be carry-over from other donors' samples. The CDR3 DNA reads TGTGCCAGCGGGGGGGGGCTATTTCGACAAGAGACCCAGTACTTC. It specifies CASGGGLFRQETQYF.